The 2 T cell receptor beta chains given below trace back to one sample, sequenced in a study of CXCR3-negative and CXCR3-positive naive CD8 T cells. Preparation of TRB cDNA libraries relied on 5' RACE carrying UMI labels. TCRdb reanalyzed the 5' RACE reads and collapses them to one entry per CDR3 protein, without DNA. This table lists 100,000 to 150,000 distinct CDR3 sequences. The sequenced material came from naive CXCR3- CD8+ T cells from blood. Described subset: CD45RO-CCR7+CD27+CD95- naive CD8+ T cells lacking CXCR3 (TNR3-). Source of these receptors: a human donor in good health. Some clones in this sample may be carry-over from other donors' samples.

The chain is built from TRBV11-2 and TRBJ2-1; the D call of TRBD1 rests on TCRdb alone, since no DNA is present to check it. Germline CDR1 SGHAT, CDR2 FQNNGV. The CDR3 is 18 amino acids. CDR3 loop: CASSLAVGSVRVTAEQFF.

The V gene is TRBV5-6, the J gene TRBJ2-2; the D call from TCRdb, TRBD1, cannot be confirmed without DNA. Germline CDR1 reads SGHDT; CDR2 reads YYEEEE. The CDR3 runs 13 residues. The CDR3 here is CASRGAETGELFF.